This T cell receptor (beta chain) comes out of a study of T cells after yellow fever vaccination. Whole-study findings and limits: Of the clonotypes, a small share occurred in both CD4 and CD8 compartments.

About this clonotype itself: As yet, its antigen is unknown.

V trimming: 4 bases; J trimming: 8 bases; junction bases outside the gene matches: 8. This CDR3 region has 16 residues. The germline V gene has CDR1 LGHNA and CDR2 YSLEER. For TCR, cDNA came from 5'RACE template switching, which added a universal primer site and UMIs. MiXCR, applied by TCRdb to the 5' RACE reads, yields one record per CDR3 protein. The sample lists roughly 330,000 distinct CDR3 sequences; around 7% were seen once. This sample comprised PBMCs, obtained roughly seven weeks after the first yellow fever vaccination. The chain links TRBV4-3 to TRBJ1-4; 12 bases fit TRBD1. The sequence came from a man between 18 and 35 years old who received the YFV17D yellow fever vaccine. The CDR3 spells CASSLLGQGAGEKLFF. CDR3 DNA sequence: TGCGCCAGCAGCCTGCTGGGACAGGGGGCCGGGGAAAAACTGTTTTTT.